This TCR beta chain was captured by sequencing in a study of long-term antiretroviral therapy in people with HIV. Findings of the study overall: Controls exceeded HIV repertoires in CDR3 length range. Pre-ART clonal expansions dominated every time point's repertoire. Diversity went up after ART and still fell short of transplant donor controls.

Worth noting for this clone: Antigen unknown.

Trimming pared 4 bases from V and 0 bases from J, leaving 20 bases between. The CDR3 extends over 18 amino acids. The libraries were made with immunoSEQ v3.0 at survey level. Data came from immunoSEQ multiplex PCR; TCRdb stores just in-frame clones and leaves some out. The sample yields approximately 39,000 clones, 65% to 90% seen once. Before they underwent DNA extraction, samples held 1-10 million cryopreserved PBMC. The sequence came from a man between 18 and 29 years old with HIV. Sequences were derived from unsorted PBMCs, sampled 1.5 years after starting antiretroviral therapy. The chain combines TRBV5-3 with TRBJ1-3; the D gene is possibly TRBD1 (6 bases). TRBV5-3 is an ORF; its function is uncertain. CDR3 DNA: TGTGCCAGAAGCCCTACCCGTAGGGGGACTCACTCTGGAAACACCATATATTTT. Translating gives CARSPTRRGTHSGNTIYF.